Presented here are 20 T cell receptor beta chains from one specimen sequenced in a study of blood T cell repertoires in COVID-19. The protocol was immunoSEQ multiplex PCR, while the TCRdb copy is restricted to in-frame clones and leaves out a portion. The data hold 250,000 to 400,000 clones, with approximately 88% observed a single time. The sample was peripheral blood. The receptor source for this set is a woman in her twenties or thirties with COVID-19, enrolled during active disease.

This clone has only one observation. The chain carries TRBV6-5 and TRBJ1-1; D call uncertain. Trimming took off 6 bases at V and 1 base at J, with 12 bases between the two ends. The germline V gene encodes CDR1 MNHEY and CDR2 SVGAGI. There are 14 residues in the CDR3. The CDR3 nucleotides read TGTGCCAGCAGCCGGAGTCGGGGGAACACTGAAGCTTTCTTT. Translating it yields CASSRSRGNTEAFF.

DNA of the CDR3: TGCAGCGTTCTACGGACAGGAAACACTGAAGCTTTCTTT. Its protein is CSVLRTGNTEAFF. The rearrangement joins TRBV29-1 to TRBJ1-1; 7 bases match TRBD1. V lost 5 bases and J lost 2; bases outside the gene matches: 5. Per the germline V gene, CDR1 is SQVTM and CDR2 is ANQGSEA. The CDR3 contains 13 residues.

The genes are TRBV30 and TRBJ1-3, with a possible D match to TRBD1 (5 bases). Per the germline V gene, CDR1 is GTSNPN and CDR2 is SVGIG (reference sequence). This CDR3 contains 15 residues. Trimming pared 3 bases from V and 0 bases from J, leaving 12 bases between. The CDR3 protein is CAWRGQALSGNTIYF. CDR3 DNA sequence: TGTGCCTGGAGGGGGCAGGCGCTCTCTGGAAACACCATATATTTT. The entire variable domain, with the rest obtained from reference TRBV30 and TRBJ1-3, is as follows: SQTIHQWPATLVQPVGSPLSLECTVEGTSNPNLYWYRQAAGRGLQLLFYSVGIGQISSEVPQNLSASRPQDRQFILSSKKLLLSDSGFYLCAWRGQALSGNTIYFGEGSWLTVV.

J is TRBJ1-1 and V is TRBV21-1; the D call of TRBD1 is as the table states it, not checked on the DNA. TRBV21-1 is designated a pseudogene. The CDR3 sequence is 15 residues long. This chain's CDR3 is CASSTQGARNTEAFF. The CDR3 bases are TGTGCCAGCAGCACACAGGGGGCGCGGAACACTGAAGCTTTCTTT.

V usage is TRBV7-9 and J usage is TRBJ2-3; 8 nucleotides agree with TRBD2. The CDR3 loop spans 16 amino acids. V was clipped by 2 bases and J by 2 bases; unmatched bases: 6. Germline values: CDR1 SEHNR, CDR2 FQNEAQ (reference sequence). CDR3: CASSLLGTRNTDTQYF. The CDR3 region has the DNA TGTGCCAGCAGCTTATTGGGGACTAGGAACACAGATACGCAGTATTTT.

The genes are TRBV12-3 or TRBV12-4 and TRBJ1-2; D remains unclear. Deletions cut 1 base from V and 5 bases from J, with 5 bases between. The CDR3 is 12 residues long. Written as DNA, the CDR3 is TGTGCCAGCAGTTTAGTTTTATATGGCTACACCTTC. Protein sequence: CASSLVLYGYTF.

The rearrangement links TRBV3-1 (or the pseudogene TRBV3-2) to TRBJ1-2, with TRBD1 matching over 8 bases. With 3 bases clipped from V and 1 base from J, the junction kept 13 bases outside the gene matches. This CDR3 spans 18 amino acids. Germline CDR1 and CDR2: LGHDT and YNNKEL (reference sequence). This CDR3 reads CASSHTKMGDRLNYGYTF. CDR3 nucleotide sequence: TGTGCCAGCAGCCACACGAAGATGGGGGACAGGCTTAACTATGGCTACACCTTC.

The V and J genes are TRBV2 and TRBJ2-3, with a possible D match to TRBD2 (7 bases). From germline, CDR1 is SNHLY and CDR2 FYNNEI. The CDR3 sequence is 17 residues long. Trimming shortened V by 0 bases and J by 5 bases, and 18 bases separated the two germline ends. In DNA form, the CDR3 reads TGTGCCAGCAGTGAAGCCTTGGGAGGGGGTTGGGGAGATACGCAGTATTTT. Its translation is CASSEALGGGWGDTQYF.

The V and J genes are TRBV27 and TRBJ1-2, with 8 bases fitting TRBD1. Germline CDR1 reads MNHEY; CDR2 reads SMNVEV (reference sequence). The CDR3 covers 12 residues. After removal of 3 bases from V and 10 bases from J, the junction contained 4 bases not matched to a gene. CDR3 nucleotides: TGTGCCAGCAGTTTGGCAGGGGGCTACTACACCTTC. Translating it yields CASSLAGGYYTF.

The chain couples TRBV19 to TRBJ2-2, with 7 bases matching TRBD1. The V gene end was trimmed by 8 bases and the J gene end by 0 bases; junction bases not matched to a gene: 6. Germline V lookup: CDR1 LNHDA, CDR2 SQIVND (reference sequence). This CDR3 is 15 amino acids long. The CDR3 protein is CASFLGTANTGELFF. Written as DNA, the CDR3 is TGTGCCAGTTTTCTCGGGACAGCGAACACCGGGGAGCTGTTTTTT.

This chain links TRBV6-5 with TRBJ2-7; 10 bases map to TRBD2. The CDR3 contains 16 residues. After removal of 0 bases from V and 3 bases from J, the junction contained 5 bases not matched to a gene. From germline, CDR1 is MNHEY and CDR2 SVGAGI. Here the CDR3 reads CASSYSASGGYYEQYV. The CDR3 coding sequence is TGTGCCAGCAGTTACTCGGCTAGCGGGGGCTACTACGAGCAGTACGTC.

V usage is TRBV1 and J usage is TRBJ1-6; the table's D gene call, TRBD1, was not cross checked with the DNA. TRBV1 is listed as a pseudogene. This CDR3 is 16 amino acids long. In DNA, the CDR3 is TGCACCAGCAGCCAAGAACAGGGGCGCGATAATTCACCCCTCCACTTT. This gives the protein CTSSQEQGRDNSPLHF.

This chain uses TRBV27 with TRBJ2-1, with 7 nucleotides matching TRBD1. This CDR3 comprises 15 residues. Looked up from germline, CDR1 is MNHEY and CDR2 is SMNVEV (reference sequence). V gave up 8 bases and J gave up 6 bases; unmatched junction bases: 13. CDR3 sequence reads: CASGRDRPSPNEQFF. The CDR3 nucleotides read TGTGCCAGCGGTAGGGACAGACCCTCCCCCAATGAGCAGTTCTTC.

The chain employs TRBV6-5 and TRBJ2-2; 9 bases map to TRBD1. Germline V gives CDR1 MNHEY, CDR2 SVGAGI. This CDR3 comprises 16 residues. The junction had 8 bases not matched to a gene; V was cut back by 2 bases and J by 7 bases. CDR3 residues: CASSYHRGHRVGELFF. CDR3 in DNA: TGTGCCAGCAGTTACCACAGGGGGCATCGGGTCGGGGAGCTGTTTTTT.

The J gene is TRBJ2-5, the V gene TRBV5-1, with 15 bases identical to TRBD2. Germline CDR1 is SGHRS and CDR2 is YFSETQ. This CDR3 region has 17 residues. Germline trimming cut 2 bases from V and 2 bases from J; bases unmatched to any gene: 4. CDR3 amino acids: CASSLLGLAGGQETQYF. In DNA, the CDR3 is TGCGCCAGCAGCTTATTGGGACTAGCGGGGGGACAAGAGACCCAGTACTTC. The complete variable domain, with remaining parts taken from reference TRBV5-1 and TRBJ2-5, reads KAGVTQTPRYLIKTRGQQVTLSCSPISGHRSVSWYQQTPGQGLQFLFEYFSETQRNKGNFPGRFSGRQFSNSRSEMNVSTLELGDSALYLCASSLLGLAGGQETQYFGPGTRLLVL.

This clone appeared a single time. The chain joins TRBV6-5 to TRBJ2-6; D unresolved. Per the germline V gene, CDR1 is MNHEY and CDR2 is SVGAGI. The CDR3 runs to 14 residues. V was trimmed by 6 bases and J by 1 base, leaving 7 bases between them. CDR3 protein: CASSPSSGANVLTF. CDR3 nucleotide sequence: TGTGCCAGCAGCCCCAGTTCTGGGGCCAACGTCCTGACTTTC.

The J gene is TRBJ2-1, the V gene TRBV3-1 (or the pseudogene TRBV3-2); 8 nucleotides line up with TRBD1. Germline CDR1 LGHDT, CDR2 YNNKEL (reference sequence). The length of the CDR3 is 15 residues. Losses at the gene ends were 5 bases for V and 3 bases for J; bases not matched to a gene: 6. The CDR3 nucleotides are TGTGCCAGCAGCGGTGGGACAGGCGACTACAATGAGCAGTTCTTC. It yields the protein CASSGGTGDYNEQFF.

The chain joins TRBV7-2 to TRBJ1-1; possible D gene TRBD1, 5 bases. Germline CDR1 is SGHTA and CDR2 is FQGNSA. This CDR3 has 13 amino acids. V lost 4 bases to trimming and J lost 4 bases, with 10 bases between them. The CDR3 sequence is CASSSGVTTEAFF. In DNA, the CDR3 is TGTGCCAGCAGCTCGGGGGTGACCACTGAAGCTTTCTTT.

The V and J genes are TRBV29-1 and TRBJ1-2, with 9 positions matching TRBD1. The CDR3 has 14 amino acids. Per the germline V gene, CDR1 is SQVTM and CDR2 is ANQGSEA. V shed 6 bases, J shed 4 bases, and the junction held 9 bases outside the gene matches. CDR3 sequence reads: CSVAATGGVYGYTF. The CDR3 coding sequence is TGCAGCGTGGCCGCGACAGGGGGAGTCTATGGCTACACCTTC.

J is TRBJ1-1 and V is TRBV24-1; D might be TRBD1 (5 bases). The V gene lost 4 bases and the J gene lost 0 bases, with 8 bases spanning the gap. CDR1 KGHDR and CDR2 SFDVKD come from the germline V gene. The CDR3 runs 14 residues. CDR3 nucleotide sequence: TGTGCCACCAGTGAGGGGGGGATGAACACTGAAGCTTTCTTT. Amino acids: CATSEGGMNTEAFF.